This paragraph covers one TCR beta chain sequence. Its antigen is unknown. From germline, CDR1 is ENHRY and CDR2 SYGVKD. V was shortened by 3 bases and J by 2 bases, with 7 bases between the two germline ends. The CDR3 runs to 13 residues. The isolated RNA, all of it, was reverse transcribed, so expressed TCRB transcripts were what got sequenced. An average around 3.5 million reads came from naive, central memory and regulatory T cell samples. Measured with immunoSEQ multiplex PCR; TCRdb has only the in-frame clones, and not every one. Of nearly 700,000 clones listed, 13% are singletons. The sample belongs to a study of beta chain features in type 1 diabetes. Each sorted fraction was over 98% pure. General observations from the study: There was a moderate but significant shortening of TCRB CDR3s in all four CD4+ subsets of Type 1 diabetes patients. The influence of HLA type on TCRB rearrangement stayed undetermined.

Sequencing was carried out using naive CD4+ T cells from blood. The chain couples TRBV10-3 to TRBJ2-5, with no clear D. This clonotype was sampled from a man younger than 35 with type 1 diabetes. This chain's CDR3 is CAISDRAQETQYF. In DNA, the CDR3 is TGTGCCATCAGTGACAGAGCTCAAGAGACCCAGTACTTC.